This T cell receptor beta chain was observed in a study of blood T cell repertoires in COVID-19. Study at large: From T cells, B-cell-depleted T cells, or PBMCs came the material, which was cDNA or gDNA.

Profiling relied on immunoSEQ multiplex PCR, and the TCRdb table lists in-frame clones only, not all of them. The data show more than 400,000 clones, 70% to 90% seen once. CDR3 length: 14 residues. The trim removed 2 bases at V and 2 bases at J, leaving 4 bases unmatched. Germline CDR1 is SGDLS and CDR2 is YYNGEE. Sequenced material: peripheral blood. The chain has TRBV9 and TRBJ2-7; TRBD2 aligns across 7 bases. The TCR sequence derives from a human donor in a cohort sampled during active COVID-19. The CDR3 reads CASSVEGGPYEQYF. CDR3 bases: TGTGCCAGCAGCGTGGAGGGAGGGCCCTACGAGCAGTACTTC.